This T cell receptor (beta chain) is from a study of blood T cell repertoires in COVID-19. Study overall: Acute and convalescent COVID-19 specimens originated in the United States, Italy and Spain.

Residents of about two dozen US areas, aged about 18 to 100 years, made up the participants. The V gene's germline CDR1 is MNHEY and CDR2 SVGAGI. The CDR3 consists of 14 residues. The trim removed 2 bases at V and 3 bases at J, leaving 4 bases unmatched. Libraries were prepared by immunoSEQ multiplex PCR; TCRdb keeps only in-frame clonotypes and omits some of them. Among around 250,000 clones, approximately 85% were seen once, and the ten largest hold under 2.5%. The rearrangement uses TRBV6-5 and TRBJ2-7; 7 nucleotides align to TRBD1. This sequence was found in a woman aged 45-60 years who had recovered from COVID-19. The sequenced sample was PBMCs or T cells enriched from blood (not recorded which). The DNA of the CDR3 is TGTGCCAGCAGTTACGATTCAGGGGGCTACGAGCAGTACTTC. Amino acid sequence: CASSYDSGGYEQYF.